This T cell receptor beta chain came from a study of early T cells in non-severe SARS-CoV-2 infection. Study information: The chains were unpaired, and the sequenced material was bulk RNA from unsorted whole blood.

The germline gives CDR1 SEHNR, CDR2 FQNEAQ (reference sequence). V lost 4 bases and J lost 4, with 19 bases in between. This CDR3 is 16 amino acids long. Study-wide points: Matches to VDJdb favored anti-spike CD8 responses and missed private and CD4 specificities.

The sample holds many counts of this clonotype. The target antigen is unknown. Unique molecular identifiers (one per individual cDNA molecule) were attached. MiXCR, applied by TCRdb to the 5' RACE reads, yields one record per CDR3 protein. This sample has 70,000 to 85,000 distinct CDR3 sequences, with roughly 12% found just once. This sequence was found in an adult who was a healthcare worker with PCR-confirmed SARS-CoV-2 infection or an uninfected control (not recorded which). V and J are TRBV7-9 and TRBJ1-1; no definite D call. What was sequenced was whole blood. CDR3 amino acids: CASSSALTAVFTEAFF. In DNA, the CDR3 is TGTGCCAGCAGCTCCGCTCTCACAGCGGTTTTCACTGAAGCTTTCTTT.